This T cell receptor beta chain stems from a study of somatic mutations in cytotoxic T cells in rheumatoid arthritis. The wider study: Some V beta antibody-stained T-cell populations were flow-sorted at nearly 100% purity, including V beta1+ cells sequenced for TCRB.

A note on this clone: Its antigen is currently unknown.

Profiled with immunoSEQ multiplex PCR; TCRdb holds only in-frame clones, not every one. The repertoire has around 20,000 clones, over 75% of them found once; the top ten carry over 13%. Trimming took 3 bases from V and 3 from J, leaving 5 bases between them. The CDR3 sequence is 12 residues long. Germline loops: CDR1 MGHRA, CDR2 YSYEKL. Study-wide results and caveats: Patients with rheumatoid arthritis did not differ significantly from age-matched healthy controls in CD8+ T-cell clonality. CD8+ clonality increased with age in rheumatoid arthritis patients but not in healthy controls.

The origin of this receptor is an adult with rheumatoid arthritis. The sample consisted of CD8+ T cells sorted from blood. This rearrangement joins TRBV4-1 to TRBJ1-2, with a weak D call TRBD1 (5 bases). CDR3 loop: CASSQGHYGYTF. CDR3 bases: TGCGCCAGCAGCCAGGGGCACTATGGCTACACCTTC.